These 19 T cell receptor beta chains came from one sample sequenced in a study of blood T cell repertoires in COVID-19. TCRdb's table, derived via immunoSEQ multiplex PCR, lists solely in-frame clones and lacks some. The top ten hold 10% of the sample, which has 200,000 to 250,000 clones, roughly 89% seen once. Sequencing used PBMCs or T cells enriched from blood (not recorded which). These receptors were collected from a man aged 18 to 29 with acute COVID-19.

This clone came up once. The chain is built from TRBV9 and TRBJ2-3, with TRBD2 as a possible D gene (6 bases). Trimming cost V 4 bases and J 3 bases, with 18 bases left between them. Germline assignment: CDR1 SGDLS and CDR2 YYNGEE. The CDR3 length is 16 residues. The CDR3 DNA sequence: TGTGCCAGCAGCCTAAGGGACTCTATGGAGACAGATACGCAGTATTTT. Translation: CASSLRDSMETDTQYF.

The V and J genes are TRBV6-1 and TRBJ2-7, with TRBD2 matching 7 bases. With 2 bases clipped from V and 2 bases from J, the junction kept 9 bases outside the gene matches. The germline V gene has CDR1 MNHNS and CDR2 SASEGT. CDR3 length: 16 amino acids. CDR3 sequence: CASSESVGEGTYEQYF. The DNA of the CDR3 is TGTGCCAGCAGTGAAAGTGTCGGGGAGGGAACCTACGAGCAGTACTTC.

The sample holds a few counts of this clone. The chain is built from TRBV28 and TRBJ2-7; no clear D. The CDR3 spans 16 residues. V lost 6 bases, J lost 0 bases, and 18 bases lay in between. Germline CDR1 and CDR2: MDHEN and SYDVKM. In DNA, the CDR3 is TGTGCCAGCAGCCCCCTAGGTTGGGTGAGCTCCTACGAGCAGTACTTC. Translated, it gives CASSPLGWVSSYEQYF.

The chain's CDR3 is CSVTLSEFSGANVLTF. In nucleotides, the CDR3 is TGCAGCGTAACCCTAAGTGAATTCTCTGGGGCCAACGTCCTGACTTTC. V usage is TRBV29-1 and J usage is TRBJ2-6; D remains ambiguous. The CDR3 contains 16 residues. CDR1 is SQVTM and CDR2 is ANQGSEA in the germline V gene. Trimming shortened V by 6 bases and J by 0 bases, and 15 bases separated the two germline ends.

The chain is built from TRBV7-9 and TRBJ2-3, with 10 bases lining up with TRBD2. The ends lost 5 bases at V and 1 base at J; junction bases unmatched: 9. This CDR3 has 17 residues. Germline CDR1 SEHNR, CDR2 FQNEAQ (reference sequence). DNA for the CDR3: TGTGCCAGCAGCCCATCCACCGGGACTAGCGGCACAGATACGCAGTATTTT. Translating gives CASSPSTGTSGTDTQYF.

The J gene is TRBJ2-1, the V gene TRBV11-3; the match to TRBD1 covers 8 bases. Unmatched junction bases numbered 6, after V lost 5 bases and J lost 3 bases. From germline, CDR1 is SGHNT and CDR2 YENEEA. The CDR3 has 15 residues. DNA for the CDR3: TGTGCCAGCAGCATTGGACAGGGACACTACAATGAGCAGTTCTTC. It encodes CASSIGQGHYNEQFF.

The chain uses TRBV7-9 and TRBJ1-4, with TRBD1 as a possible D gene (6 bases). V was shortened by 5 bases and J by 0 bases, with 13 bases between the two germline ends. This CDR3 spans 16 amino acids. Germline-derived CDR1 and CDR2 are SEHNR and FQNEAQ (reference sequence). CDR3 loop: CASSPGTLATNEKLFF. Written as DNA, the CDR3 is TGTGCCAGCAGCCCCGGGACATTGGCAACTAATGAAAAACTGTTTTTT.

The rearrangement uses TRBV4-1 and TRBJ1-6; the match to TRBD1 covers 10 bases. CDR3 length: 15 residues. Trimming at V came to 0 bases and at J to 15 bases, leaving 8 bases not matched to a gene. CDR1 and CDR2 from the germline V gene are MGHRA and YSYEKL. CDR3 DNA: TGCGCCAGCAGCCAAGAGACAGGGGGCAAACCTGACCTCCACTTT. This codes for CASSQETGGKPDLHF.

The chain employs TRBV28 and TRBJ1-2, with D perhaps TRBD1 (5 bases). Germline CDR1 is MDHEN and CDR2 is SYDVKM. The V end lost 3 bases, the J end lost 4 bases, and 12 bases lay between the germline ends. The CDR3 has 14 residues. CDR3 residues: CASSFHTQGYGYTF. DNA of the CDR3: TGTGCCAGCAGTTTCCATACGCAGGGCTATGGCTACACCTTC.

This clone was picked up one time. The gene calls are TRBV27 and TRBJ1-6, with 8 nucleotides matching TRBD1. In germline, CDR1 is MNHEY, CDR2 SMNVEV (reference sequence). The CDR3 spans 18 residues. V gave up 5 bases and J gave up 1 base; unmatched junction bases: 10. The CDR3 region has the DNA TGTGCCAGCAGTGACCTAACAGGGGGGGGATCCTATAATTCACCCCTCCACTTT. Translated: CASSDLTGGGSYNSPLHF.

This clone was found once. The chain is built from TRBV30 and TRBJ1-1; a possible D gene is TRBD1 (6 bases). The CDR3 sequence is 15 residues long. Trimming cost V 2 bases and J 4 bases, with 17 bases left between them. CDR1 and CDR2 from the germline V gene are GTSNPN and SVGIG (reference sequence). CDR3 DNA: TGTGCCTGGAGTTCCGTTACAGGGCTTGGCACTGAAGCTTTCTTT. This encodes CAWSSVTGLGTEAFF.

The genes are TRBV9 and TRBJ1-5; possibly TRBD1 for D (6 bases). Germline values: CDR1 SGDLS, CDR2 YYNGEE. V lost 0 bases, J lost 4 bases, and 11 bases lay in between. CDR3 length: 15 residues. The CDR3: CASSVGGHTNQPQHF. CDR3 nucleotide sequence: TGTGCCAGCAGCGTAGGGGGACACACTAATCAGCCCCAGCATTTT. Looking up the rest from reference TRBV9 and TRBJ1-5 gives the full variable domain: DSGVTQTPKHLITATGQRVTLRCSPRSGDLSVYWYQQSLDQGLQFLIQYYNGEERAKGNILERFSAQQFPDLHSELNLSSLELGDSALYFCASSVGGHTNQPQHFGDGTRLSIL.

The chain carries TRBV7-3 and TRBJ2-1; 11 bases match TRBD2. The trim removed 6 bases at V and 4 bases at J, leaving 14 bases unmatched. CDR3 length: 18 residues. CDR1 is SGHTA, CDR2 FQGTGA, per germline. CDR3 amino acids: CASRTTVASGRLYNEQFF. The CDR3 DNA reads TGTGCCAGCAGAACAACCGTGGCTAGCGGGAGGCTTTACAATGAGCAGTTCTTC.

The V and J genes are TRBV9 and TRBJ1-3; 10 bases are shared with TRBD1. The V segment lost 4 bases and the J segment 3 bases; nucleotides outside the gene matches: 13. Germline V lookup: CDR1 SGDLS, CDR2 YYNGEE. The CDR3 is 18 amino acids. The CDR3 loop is CASSLRQGAEVGGNTIYF. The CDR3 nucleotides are TGTGCCAGCAGCTTGCGACAGGGGGCAGAAGTCGGTGGAAACACCATATATTTT.

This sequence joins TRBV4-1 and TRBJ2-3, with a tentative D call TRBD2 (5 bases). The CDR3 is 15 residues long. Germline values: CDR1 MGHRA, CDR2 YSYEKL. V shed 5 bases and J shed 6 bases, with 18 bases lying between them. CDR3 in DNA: TGCGCCAGCAGCTTCCCGACGGGAAATGAGGATACGCAGTATTTT. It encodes CASSFPTGNEDTQYF.

The CDR3 here is CASSSPQREIADTQYF. The CDR3 DNA reads as TGTGCCAGCAGCTCACCTCAGCGGGAGATCGCAGATACGCAGTATTTT. The chain is built from TRBV13 and TRBJ2-3; 8 nucleotides match TRBD2. The CDR3 contains 16 residues. Trimming at V came to 4 bases and at J to 4 bases, leaving 10 bases not matched to a gene. Germline V gene sequence: CDR1 PRHDT, CDR2 FYEKMQ (reference sequence).

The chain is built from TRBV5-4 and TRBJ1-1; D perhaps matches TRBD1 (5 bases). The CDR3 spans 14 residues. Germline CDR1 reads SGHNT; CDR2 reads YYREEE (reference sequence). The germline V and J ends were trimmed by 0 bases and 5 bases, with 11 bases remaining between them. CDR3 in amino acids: CASSLVAGQTEAFF. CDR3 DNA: TGTGCCAGCAGCTTGGTTGCAGGGCAGACTGAAGCTTTCTTT.

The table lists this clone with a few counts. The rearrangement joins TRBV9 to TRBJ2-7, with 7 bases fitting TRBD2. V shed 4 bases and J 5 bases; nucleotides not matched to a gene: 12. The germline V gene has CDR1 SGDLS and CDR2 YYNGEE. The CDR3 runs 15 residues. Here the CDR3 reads CASSSSGDSSDEQYF. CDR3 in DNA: TGTGCCAGCAGCTCAAGCGGGGATTCGTCGGACGAGCAGTACTTC.

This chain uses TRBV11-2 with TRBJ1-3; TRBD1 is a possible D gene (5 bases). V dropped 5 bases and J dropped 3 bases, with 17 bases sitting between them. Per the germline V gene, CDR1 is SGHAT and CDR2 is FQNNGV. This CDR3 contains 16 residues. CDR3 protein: CASSTWRGVDGNTIYF. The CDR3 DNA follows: TGTGCCAGCAGCACCTGGCGGGGGGTGGATGGAAACACCATATATTTT. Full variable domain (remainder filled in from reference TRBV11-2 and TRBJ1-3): EAGVAQSPRYKIIEKRQSVAFWCNPISGHATLYWYQQILGQGPKLLIQFQNNGVVDDSQLPKDRFSAERLKGVDSTLKIQPAKLEDSAVYLCASSTWRGVDGNTIYFGEGSWLTVV.